These 17 T cell receptor beta chains were sequenced from one sample in a study of Tregs in tolerant kidney transplant recipients. TCRdb's copy holds only in-frame clones and misses some; the assay was immunoSEQ multiplex PCR. The table includes 110,000 or so clones, roughly nine tenths detected once. The source material was CD4+ T cells from blood. All receptors derive from a human donor in good health.

V usage is TRBV5-1 and J usage is TRBJ1-1; D unclear. CDR3 length: 14 residues. Germline values: CDR1 SGHRS, CDR2 YFSETQ. The ends were cut back, 7 bases at V and 1 base at J, with 14 bases in the middle. In nucleotides, the CDR3 is TGCGCCAGCGGACCTTTAGGACCGAACACTGAAGCTTTCTTT. It encodes CASGPLGPNTEAFF.

The chain is built from TRBV7-9 and TRBJ1-2, with TRBD1 identical over 8 bases. With V trimmed by 4 bases and J by 3 bases, 4 bases remained unmatched. CDR3 length: 14 residues. Germline V gene data show CDR1 as SEHNR and CDR2 as FQNEAQ (reference sequence). The CDR3 loop is CASSSHRGDYGYTF. The CDR3 nucleotides read TGTGCCAGCAGCTCCCACAGGGGGGACTATGGCTACACCTTC. Full variable domain (rest looked up from reference TRBV7-9 and TRBJ1-2): DTGVSQNPRHKITKRGQNVTFRCDPISEHNRLYWYRQTLGQGPEFLTYFQNEAQLEKSRLLSDRFSAERPKGSFSTLEIQRTEQGDSAMYLCASSSHRGDYGYTFGSGTRLTVV.

The chain is built from TRBV29-1 and TRBJ2-4; 8 bases fit TRBD1. V lost 3 bases to trimming and J lost 6 bases; unmatched junction nucleotides: 4. Germline V gene lookup returns CDR1 SQVTM and CDR2 ANQGSEA. The CDR3 runs 13 residues. The CDR3 nucleotides read TGCAGCGTTGAGGCGGGACAGGTAAACATTCAGTACTTC. As protein: CSVEAGQVNIQYF.

The gene calls are TRBV29-1 and TRBJ1-2; no firm D call. This CDR3 region has 11 residues. CDR1 and CDR2 (germline): SQVTM, ANQGSEA. V shed 4 bases and J shed 6 bases, with 9 bases lying between them. The CDR3 DNA follows: TGCAGCGTTGCATTCTTTGATGGCTACACCTTC. Translated, it gives CSVAFFDGYTF.

The chain uses TRBV7-9 and TRBJ1-1; D remains unclear. Germline V gives CDR1 SEHNR, CDR2 FQNEAQ (reference sequence). This CDR3 is 14 amino acids long. Trimming removed 2 bases from V and 1 base from J, with 8 bases in between. DNA for the CDR3: TGTGCCAGCAGCTTATATGCTGGGAACACTGAAGCTTTCTTT. This gives the protein CASSLYAGNTEAFF.

In nucleotides, the CDR3 is TGTGCTAGTGGTTTGAGACCGCAGGGGGCCTTTGGAAACACCATATATTTT. Translating it yields CASGLRPQGAFGNTIYF. The chain recombines TRBV12-5 with TRBJ1-3; 8 bases are shared with TRBD1. In germline, CDR1 is LGHNT, CDR2 FRNRAP. The CDR3 length is 17 residues. Losses at the gene ends were 2 bases for V and 3 bases for J; bases not matched to a gene: 9.

The CDR3 region is CAWSEQVGQPQHF. The DNA of the CDR3 is TGTGCCTGGAGTGAACAGGTTGGTCAGCCCCAGCATTTT. The chain employs TRBV30 and TRBJ1-5; D is perhaps TRBD1 (5 bases). This CDR3 has 13 amino acids. Germline V lookup: CDR1 GTSNPN, CDR2 SVGIG (reference sequence). The V and J ends lost 1 base and 6 bases respectively, with 10 bases between them.

The genes are TRBV21-1 and TRBJ2-3; the table's TRBD1 call for D was not verified on the DNA. TRBV21-1 is tagged as a pseudogene. CDR3 length: 16 residues. The CDR3 nucleotides are TGTGCCAGCAACCCCCGGGACAGGGAGGAAACAGATACGCAGTATTTT. Its protein product is CASNPRDREETDTQYF.

This rearrangement joins TRBV6-5 to TRBJ2-2, with a tentative D call TRBD1 (6 bases). V dropped 2 bases and J dropped 0 bases, with 10 bases sitting between them. This CDR3 region has 16 residues. CDR1 is MNHEY, CDR2 SVGAGI, per germline. Here the CDR3 reads CASSYPQGSNTGELFF. CDR3 nucleotide sequence: TGTGCCAGCAGTTACCCACAGGGTTCGAACACCGGGGAGCTGTTTTTT.

V is TRBV7-9 and J is TRBJ2-2; D may be TRBD2 (5 bases). CDR1 is SEHNR, CDR2 FQNEAQ, per germline (reference sequence). V was cut by 1 base and J by 8 bases, with 17 bases left in between. The CDR3 runs 16 residues. CDR3 sequence: CASSLVPRVLLGELFF. The CDR3 DNA sequence: TGTGCCAGCAGCTTAGTACCGCGGGTCCTACTTGGGGAGCTGTTTTTT. Drawing the rest from reference TRBV7-9 and TRBJ2-2, the complete variable domain is DTGVSQNPRHKITKRGQNVTFRCDPISEHNRLYWYRQTLGQGPEFLTYFQNEAQLEKSRLLSDRFSAERPKGSFSTLEIQRTEQGDSAMYLCASSLVPRVLLGELFFGEGSRLTVL.

This clone has at least ten counts. The chain couples TRBV13 to TRBJ1-1; TRBD1 might be the D (5 bases). The CDR3 extends over 16 amino acids. Trimming cost V 2 bases and J 4 bases, with 17 bases left between them. Looked up from germline, CDR1 is PRHDT and CDR2 is FYEKMQ (reference sequence). The CDR3 DNA sequence: TGTGCCAGCAGCTTACAGGGTATGGGAAGAGGCACTGAAGCTTTCTTT. Its protein is CASSLQGMGRGTEAFF. The entire variable domain, with the rest obtained from reference TRBV13 and TRBJ1-1, is as follows: AAGVIQSPRHLIKEKRETATLKCYPIPRHDTVYWYQQGPGQDPQFLISFYEKMQSDKGSIPDRFSAQQFSDYHSELNMSSLELGDSALYFCASSLQGMGRGTEAFFGQGTRLTVV.

The chain uses TRBV30 and TRBJ1-2; 8 positions match TRBD1. This CDR3 contains 13 residues. The trim removed 1 base at V and 7 bases at J, leaving 5 bases unmatched. The germline CDR1 and CDR2 sequences are GTSNPN and SVGIG (reference sequence). The CDR3 loop reads CAWSGTGIFGYTF. Written as DNA, the CDR3 is TGTGCCTGGAGTGGGACAGGGATTTTTGGCTACACCTTC.

This rearrangement joins TRBV6-5 to TRBJ1-1, with 8 bases lining up with TRBD1. V was clipped by 5 bases and J by 7 bases; unmatched bases: 6. The germline V gene has CDR1 MNHEY and CDR2 SVGAGI. The CDR3 length is 13 residues. This chain's CDR3 is CASSGRGRGEAFF. The CDR3 nucleotides are TGTGCCAGCAGTGGCAGGGGGCGCGGTGAAGCTTTCTTT.

The chain is built from TRBV9 and TRBJ2-3, with TRBD2 as a possible D gene (7 bases). Germline-derived CDR1 and CDR2 are SGDLS and YYNGEE. Deletions cut 10 bases from V and 0 bases from J, with 18 bases between. This CDR3 has 15 residues. CDR3 sequence (DNA): TGTGCCTCAGCGGCGGGGGCCCCTAGCACAGATACGCAGTATTTT. This codes for CASAAGAPSTDTQYF. The full variable domain, its missing parts supplied by reference TRBV9 and TRBJ2-3, is DSGVTQTPKHLITATGQRVTLRCSPRSGDLSVYWYQQSLDQGLQFLIQYYNGEERAKGNILERFSAQQFPDLHSELNLSSLELGDSALYFCASAAGAPSTDTQYFGPGTRLTVL.

The rearrangement links TRBV4-1 to TRBJ1-5, with 9 bases aligning to TRBD1. CDR3 length: 19 amino acids. CDR1 is MGHRA, CDR2 YSYEKL, per germline. V was clipped by 4 bases and J by 9 bases; unmatched bases: 22. CDR3 amino acids: CASSPARDREGGRVPPQHF. The CDR3 nucleotides read TGCGCCAGCAGCCCTGCCCGGGACAGGGAGGGGGGAAGAGTTCCGCCCCAGCATTTT.

This chain connects TRBV15 to TRBJ1-6; 8 bases are a match to TRBD1. Germline V CDR1 and CDR2: LNHNV, YYDKDF (reference sequence). J gave up 6 bases and V 3 bases, and 4 bases lay outside the gene matches. This CDR3 contains 15 residues. The CDR3 spells CATSSGTGFNSPLHF. The CDR3 DNA reads TGTGCCACCAGCAGCGGGACAGGCTTTAATTCACCCCTCCACTTT.

This clone is a singleton in its sample. This specimen includes other DNA sequences encoding the same CDR3. The chain couples TRBV5-4 to TRBJ2-7, with a tentative D call TRBD2 (7 bases). CDR3 length: 15 residues. Per germline, CDR1 SGHNT and CDR2 YYREEE (reference sequence). The V end was cut by 0 bases, the J end by 3 bases, with 13 bases between. The chain's CDR3 is CASSLGGGGHYEQYF. The CDR3 coding sequence is TGTGCCAGCAGCTTGGGGGGGGGCGGACACTACGAGCAGTACTTC.